These T cell receptor beta chains were read from a single sample in a study of T cells in localized non-small cell lung cancer. Assay: immunoSEQ multiplex PCR; the TCRdb copy retains only in-frame clones and omits some. The sample has 20,000 to 25,000 clones; approximately 90% are singletons. The starting material was PBMCs, obtained before any cancer treatment. The receptors were sampled from a man aged 40-75 years with stage II lung adenocarcinoma. The CDR3 runs from the conserved cysteine through the conserved F or W. The size field is filled for only some rows; it gives once, few, many or a size class.

size | length | V | CDR3
few | 13 | TRBV5-1 | CASSYGAAYEQYF
NA | 14 | TRBV29-1 | CSFHRAGAYNEQFF
NA | 16 | TRBV9 | CASSVGGQGPRETQYF
NA | 17 | TRBV14 | CASSRLTTGTASYEQYF
once | 16 | TRBV2 | CASSGDAASSYNEQFF
NA | 16 | TRBV30 | CAWSVEGQAREGTQYF
NA | 13 | TRBV7-3 | CASSSGQGREQYF
NA | 14 | TRBV7-9 | CASSLADVSYGYTF
NA | 15 | TRBV1 | CTSPQLAGDRYEQYF
once | 14 | TRBV6-1 | CASSTDSSGNTIYF
NA | 12 | TRBV6-5 | CASSDPNSPLHF
NA | 15 | TRBV7-3 | CASSSSGQGYSPLHF
NA | 11 | TRBV28 | CASRANTEAFF
NA | 11 | TRBV19 | CASSDTDTQYF
NA | 17 | TRBV7-6 | CASSLGPPSGLNEKLFF
NA | 13 | TRBV18 | CASSPGTGDEQYF
NA | 13 | TRBV7-9 | CASSLGGVNEQFF
NA | 15 | TRBV6-5 | CASSRAPQGNQPQHF